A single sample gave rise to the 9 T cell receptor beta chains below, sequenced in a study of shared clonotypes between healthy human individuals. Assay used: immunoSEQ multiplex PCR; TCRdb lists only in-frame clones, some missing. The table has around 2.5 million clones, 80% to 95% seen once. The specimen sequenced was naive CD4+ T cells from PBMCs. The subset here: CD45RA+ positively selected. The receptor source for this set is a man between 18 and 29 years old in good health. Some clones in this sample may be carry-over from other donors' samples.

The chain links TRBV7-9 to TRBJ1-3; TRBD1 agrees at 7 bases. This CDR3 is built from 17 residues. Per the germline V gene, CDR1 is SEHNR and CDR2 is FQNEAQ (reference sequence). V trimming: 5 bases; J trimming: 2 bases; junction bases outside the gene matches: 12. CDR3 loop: CASSLTRGALPGNTIYF. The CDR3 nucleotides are TGTGCCAGCAGCCTAACCAGGGGGGCCCTCCCTGGAAACACCATATATTTT.

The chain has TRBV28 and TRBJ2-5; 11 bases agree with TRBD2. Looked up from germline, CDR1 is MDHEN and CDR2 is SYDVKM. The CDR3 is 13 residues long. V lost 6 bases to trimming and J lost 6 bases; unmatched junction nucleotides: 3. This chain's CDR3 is CASSLAGGKTQYF. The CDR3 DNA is TGTGCCAGCAGCTTAGCGGGGGGGAAGACCCAGTACTTC.

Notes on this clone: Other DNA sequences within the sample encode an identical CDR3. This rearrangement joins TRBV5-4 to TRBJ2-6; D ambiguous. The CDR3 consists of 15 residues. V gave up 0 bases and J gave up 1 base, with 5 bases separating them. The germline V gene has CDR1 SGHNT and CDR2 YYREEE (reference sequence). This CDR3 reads CASSLVGSGANVLTF. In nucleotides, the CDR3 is TGTGCCAGCAGCTTGGTGGGGTCTGGGGCCAACGTCCTGACTTTC.

The CDR3 region is CASSLGENGDTQYF. CDR3 nucleotide sequence: TGTGCCAGTAGTCTCGGGGAGAATGGGGATACGCAGTATTTT. This chain uses TRBV19 with TRBJ2-3; TRBD2 is a possible D gene (5 bases). There are 14 residues in the CDR3. The germline V gene encodes CDR1 LNHDA and CDR2 SQIVND (reference sequence). The ends were cut back, 5 bases at V and 6 bases at J, with 15 bases in the middle.

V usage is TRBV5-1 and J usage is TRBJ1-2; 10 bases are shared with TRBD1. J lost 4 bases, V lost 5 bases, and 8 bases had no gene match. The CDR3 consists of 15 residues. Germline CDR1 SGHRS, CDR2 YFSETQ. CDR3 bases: TGCGCCAGCAGTCCGACCGGGACAGGGGTCTATGGCTACACCTTC. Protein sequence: CASSPTGTGVYGYTF. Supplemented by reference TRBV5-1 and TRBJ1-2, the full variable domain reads KAGVTQTPRYLIKTRGQQVTLSCSPISGHRSVSWYQQTPGQGLQFLFEYFSETQRNKGNFPGRFSGRQFSNSRSEMNVSTLELGDSALYLCASSPTGTGVYGYTFGSGTRLTVV.

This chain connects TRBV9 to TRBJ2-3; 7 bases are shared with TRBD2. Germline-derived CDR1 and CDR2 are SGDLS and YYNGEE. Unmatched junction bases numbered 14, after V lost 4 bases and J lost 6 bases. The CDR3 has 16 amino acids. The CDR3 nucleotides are TGTGCCAGCAGCCCCGTGGGGCGGGAGCTGTCGGATACGCAGTATTTT. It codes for CASSPVGRELSDTQYF.

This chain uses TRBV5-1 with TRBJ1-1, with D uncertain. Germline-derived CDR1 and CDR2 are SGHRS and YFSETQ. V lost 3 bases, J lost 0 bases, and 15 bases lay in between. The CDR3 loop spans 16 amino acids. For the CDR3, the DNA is TGCGCCAGCAGCTGGAGTAGTGACTACATGAACACTGAAGCTTTCTTT. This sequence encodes CASSWSSDYMNTEAFF.

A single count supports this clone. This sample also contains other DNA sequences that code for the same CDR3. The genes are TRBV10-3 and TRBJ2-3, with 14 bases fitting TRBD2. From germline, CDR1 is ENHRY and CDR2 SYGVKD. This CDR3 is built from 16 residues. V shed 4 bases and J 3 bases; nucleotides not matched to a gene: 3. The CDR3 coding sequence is TGTGCCATCAGTGCCGGGACTAGCGGGAGAACAGATACGCAGTATTTT. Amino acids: CAISAGTSGRTDTQYF.

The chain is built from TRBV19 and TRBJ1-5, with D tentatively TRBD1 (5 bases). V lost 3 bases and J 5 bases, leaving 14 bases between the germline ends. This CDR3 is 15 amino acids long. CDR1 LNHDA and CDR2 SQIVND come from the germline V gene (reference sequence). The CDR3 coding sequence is TGTGCCAGTAGTATTGGGGGTGAGAGGGATCAGCCCCAGCATTTT. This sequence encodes CASSIGGERDQPQHF.